Sequencing of this T cell receptor beta chain was carried out in a study of blood T cell repertoires in COVID-19. Study-wide background: Both acute and convalescent COVID-19 samples were obtained from the United States, Italy and Spain. The analysed material was cDNA or gDNA that came from T cells, B-cell-depleted T cells, or PBMCs.

In the authors' methods: Researchers report that nucleated cell counts were estimated from reference gene primer amplification. Data came from immunoSEQ multiplex PCR; TCRdb stores just in-frame clones and leaves some out. The DNA was the basis for D and trimming; V, J and clone size are from that table. The sample shows 200,000 to 250,000 clones, roughly 89% of them seen only once. CDR1 and CDR2 (germline): SGDLS, YYNGEE. The CDR3 sequence is 15 residues long. Regarding this clone: Compared with germline, one end of the junction differs, possibly owing to a read error.

This sequence joins TRBV9 and TRBJ2-1; 16 bases are shared with TRBD2. Sequencing was performed on peripheral blood. This TCR derives from a man between 60 and 70 years old who had recovered from COVID-19. The chain's CDR3 is CASSVEAGTSGGAVF. CDR3 sequence (DNA): TGTGCCAGCAGCGTAGAGGCCGGGACTAGCGGGGGGGCGGTCTTC. Full variable domain (missing parts from reference TRBV9 and TRBJ2-1): DSGVTQTPKHLITATGQRVTLRCSPRSGDLSVYWYQQSLDQGLQFLIQYYNGEERAKGNILERFSAQQFPDLHSELNLSSLELGDSALYFCASSVEAGTSGGAVFGPGTRLTVL.